The 8 T cell receptor beta chains in this list originate from one sample, sequenced in a study of spatial heterogeneity in lung cancer. Time point given: sample taken at primary tumor resection. These TCRs are of unknown antigen specificity. Via MiXCR, TCRdb re-called the 5' RACE reads, giving one row per CDR3 protein. The top ten hold 9.5% to 15% of the sample, which has 8,000 to 10,000 distinct CDR3 sequences, about 9% seen once. Study-wide findings and caveats: Counts of expanded alpha and beta TCRs within tumors tracked the tumor nonsynonymous mutation count.

This specimen consisted of lung tumor tissue, obtained at surgery. These receptors came from a female donor with early-stage non-small cell lung cancer.

This clonotype was observed a handful of times. J is TRBJ2-7 and V is TRBV27; D unclear. Germline CDR1 MNHEY, CDR2 SMNVEV (reference sequence). The V gene lost 7 bases and the J gene lost 2 bases, with 6 bases spanning the gap. This CDR3 comprises 11 residues. The CDR3 region is CASTSPYEQYF. The CDR3 nucleotides are TGTGCCAGCACCTCACCCTACGAGCAGTACTTC.

In this sample, this clonotype turned up a few times. This chain joins TRBV19 and TRBJ1-2, with TRBD1 matching 8 bases. Germline trimming cut 9 bases from V and 8 bases from J; bases unmatched to any gene: 11. This CDR3 comprises 13 residues. Germline V gene data show CDR1 as LNHDA and CDR2 as SQIVND (reference sequence). The CDR3 sequence is CASRDRGPLGYTF. The CDR3 nucleotides read TGTGCCAGCAGAGACAGGGGTCCCCTCGGCTACACCTTC.

This clonotype was recorded at least ten times. This rearrangement joins TRBV6-6 to TRBJ1-2; D ambiguous. The CDR3 length is 17 residues. Germline V lookup: CDR1 MNHNY, CDR2 SVGAGI (reference sequence). Between the trimmed V and J ends, which lost 0 bases and 4 bases, there was a span of 18 bases. The CDR3 is CASSYSGRRAYGYGYTF. The CDR3 DNA sequence: TGTGCCAGCAGTTACTCAGGCAGGCGGGCCTATGGCTATGGCTACACCTTC.

This clonotype is medium-sized. This chain links TRBV11-2 with TRBJ2-1; 13 bases line up with TRBD2. The germline gives CDR1 SGHAT, CDR2 FQNNGV. This CDR3 comprises 15 residues. V dropped 5 bases and J dropped 9; count of bases not matched to a gene: 7. CDR3 sequence: CASSPRTSGGIEQFF. The CDR3 DNA is TGTGCCAGCAGCCCGAGGACTAGCGGGGGTATTGAGCAGTTCTTC.

This clonotype has a handful of counts. The chain recombines TRBV10-3 with TRBJ1-3; D is unclear. Trimming removed 6 bases from V and 0 bases from J, with 6 bases in between. This CDR3 contains 13 residues. Germline-derived CDR1 and CDR2 are ENHRY and SYGVKD. CDR3 sequence: CAIRVGSGNTIYF. The CDR3 DNA reads TGTGCCATCAGGGTAGGCTCTGGAAACACCATATATTTT.

This clonotype showed up many times. The chain employs TRBV6-1 and TRBJ2-7; tentatively, D is TRBD1 or TRBD2 (5 bases each). Trimming stripped 4 bases from V and 3 bases from J, with 10 bases between. Germline V CDR1 and CDR2: MNHNS, SASEGT. CDR3 length equals 13 residues. CDR3 amino acids: CASSGDGLYEQYF. CDR3 nucleotide sequence: TGTGCCAGCAGTGGGGACGGCCTCTACGAGCAGTACTTC.

In its sample, this clonotype ranks as medium-sized. The genes are TRBV24-1 and TRBJ2-5; 8 positions agree with TRBD2. With 4 bases clipped from V and 5 bases from J, the junction kept 11 bases outside the gene matches. The CDR3 totals 16 residues. The germline CDR1 and CDR2 sequences are KGHDR and SFDVKD. The CDR3 region has the DNA TGTGCCACCAGTGAGACCCTCGGGACTAGATATGAGACCCAGTACTTC. Residues: CATSETLGTRYETQYF.

This clonotype was seen ten or more times. V gene TRBV24-1 combines with J gene TRBJ2-1, with D tentatively TRBD2 (7 bases). In germline, CDR1 is KGHDR, CDR2 SFDVKD. The CDR3 is 14 residues long. V gave up 6 bases and J gave up 6 bases, with 14 bases separating them. Here the CDR3 reads CATSLGGLPNEQFF. CDR3 nucleotides: TGTGCCACCAGTCTCGGGGGGCTCCCCAATGAGCAGTTCTTC.